The rows below give T cell receptor beta chains drawn from one sample of a study of cytomegalovirus exposure and HLA in healthy donors. Assay: immunoSEQ multiplex PCR; the TCRdb copy retains only in-frame clones and omits some. Among about 200,000 clones listed, approximately 80% were seen once. What was sequenced was PBMCs. These receptors were obtained from a male donor in good health and CMV-seronegative. Both conserved end residues are part of each CDR3. The D gene is left open where the match is weak. Expanded clones are given a class, and other clones once, few, many or no size at all.

>TRBV9|TRBJ1-4|-|-
TGTGTCAGCAGCGTAGGTGCCAGTGAAAAACTGTTTTTT
CVSSVGASEKLFF
>TRBV19|TRBJ1-4|-|-
TGTGCCAGCTGTGACGGGGAGGGAGCGGCAGATGAAAAACTGTTTTTT
CASCDGEGAADEKLFF
>TRBV9|TRBJ1-3|-|-
TGTGCCAGCAGCGCCGACGACAGGTTCAGCTCTGGAAACACCATATATTTT
CASSADDRFSSGNTIYF
>TRBV4-2|TRBJ2-7|TRBD2|-
TGTGCCAGCAGCCAAGGAGGAGGACTAGCGACCTACGAGCAGTACTTC
CASSQGGGLATYEQYF
>TRBV7-6|TRBJ2-7|TRBD2|-
TGTGCCAGCAGCGGGCGCGCTAGCGGGAAGGACGAGCAGTACTTC
CASSGRASGKDEQYF
>TRBV5-6|TRBJ1-1|-|few
TGTGCCAGCAGCTTAGGGACTCGAGAAGCTTTCTTT
CASSLGTREAFF
>TRBV11-2|TRBJ2-2|-|-
TGTGCCAGCAGCTTAGCCGAGTCCGGGGAGCTGTTTTTT
CASSLAESGELFF
>TRBV19|TRBJ1-5|-|-
TGTGCCAGTAGTATAGGGGCCATTCCTAGCAATCAGCCCCAGCATTTT
CASSIGAIPSNQPQHF
>TRBV27|TRBJ2-1|TRBD2|-
TGTGCCAGCAGTTTAACTAGCGGGAGAGGCAATGAGCAGTTCTTC
CASSLTSGRGNEQFF
>TRBV5-4|TRBJ2-7|TRBD1|-
TGTGCCAGCAGCTGGGGGGACAGGGGTGGTCGCGAGCAGTACTTC
CASSWGDRGGREQYF
>TRBV5-4|TRBJ1-2|TRBD1|-
TGTGCCAGCAGCGGGGCCGGGACAGGGGACAACTATGGCTACACCTTC
CASSGAGTGDNYGYTF
>TRBV27|TRBJ1-3|-|-
TGTGCCAGCAGCGGGGGGGTAGGAGGAAACACCATATATTTT
CASSGGVGGNTIYF
>TRBV11-3|TRBJ2-1|TRBD1|-
TGTGCCAGCAGCACATCCAGGGGGCGGAATGAGCAGTTCTTC
CASSTSRGRNEQFF
>TRBV6-5|TRBJ1-2|TRBD1|-
TGTGCCAGCAGTGGACAGGGTTCGGATGGCTACACCTTC
CASSGQGSDGYTF
>TRBV2|TRBJ2-7|-|few
TGTGCCAGCAGTAGTGCCTACGAGCAGTACTTC
CASSSAYEQYF
>TRBV10-3|TRBJ1-2|TRBD1|once
TGTGCCATCAGTAAATACCCGGACAGGCGGAGTGGCTACACCTTC
CAISKYPDRRSGYTF
>TRBV7-8|TRBJ1-3|TRBD1|-
TGTGCCAGCAGCGTAGGACAGGGCAGTGGAAACACCATATATTTT
CASSVGQGSGNTIYF
>TRBV4-1|TRBJ2-1|TRBD2|-
TGCGCCAGCAGCCAAGGGCGGAGCGGGAGAGACTACAATGAGCAGTTCTTC
CASSQGRSGRDYNEQFF
>TRBV5-8|TRBJ2-4|TRBD1|-
TGTGCCAGCAGCCCCGGGACAGGGGGAACCAAAAACATTCAGTACTTC
CASSPGTGGTKNIQYF
>TRBV19|TRBJ2-7|-|-
TGTGCCAGTAGTATTTTTGGGGGGAACTACGAGCAGTACTTC
CASSIFGGNYEQYF
>TRBV14|TRBJ2-1|-|-
TGTGCCAGCAGCCAAGAGCAGGGGTGGGGGCAGTTCTTC
CASSQEQGWGQFF
>TRBV28|TRBJ2-1|TRBD1|-
TGTGCCAGCGCCAGCTGGGACAGTAGCTCCTACAATGAGCAGTTCTTC
CASASWDSSSYNEQFF
>TRBV5-5|TRBJ1-2|-|-
TGTGCCAGCACCGTAAGCCCAGGGGTTAACTATGGCTACACCTTC
CASTVSPGVNYGYTF
>TRBV7-8|TRBJ2-1|TRBD2|-
TGTGCCAGCAGCTTTAGCGGGAGTTCCTACAATGAGCAGTTCTTC
CASSFSGSSYNEQFF
>TRBV12-5|TRBJ1-5|-|-
TGTGCTAGTGGTTTGGACGGGACAACTCAGCCCCAGCATTTT
CASGLDGTTQPQHF
>TRBV11-2|TRBJ1-1|-|-
TGTGCCAGTAGCTCCTCTCGTAACACTGAAGCTTTCTTT
CASSSSRNTEAFF
>TRBV7-6|TRBJ2-4|TRBD2|-
TGTGCCAGCAGCTCCGAGCTAGCGGGAGTAAACATTCAGTACTTC
CASSSELAGVNIQYF
>TRBV7-3|TRBJ2-1|TRBD2|-
TGTGCCAGCAGCCCCACTAGCGGGAACTACAATGAGCAGTTCTTC
CASSPTSGNYNEQFF
>TRBV2|TRBJ2-3|-|-
TGTGCCAGCAGGGAGATCACTGGCGGTGCCCTTCATACGCAGTATTTT
CASREITGGALHTQYF
>TRBV6-5|TRBJ1-5|-|-
TGTGCCAGCAGTTACAGGGAAGGGGATCAGCCCCAGCATTTT
CASSYREGDQPQHF
>TRBV15|TRBJ2-1|-|-
TGTGCCACCAGCAGCCCTCAGACAGGACTTAATGAGCAGTTCTTC
CATSSPQTGLNEQFF
>TRBV6-6|TRBJ2-5|-|-
TGTGCCACCCTCTGGAGGGGGGGAGCTTTGGGTGAGACCCAGTACTTC
CATLWRGGALGETQYF
>TRBV5-1|TRBJ2-1|-|-
TGCGCCAGCAGCCAGATGAGGACTGATGAGCAGTTCTTC
CASSQMRTDEQFF